Presented here are 14 T cell receptor beta chains from one specimen sequenced in a study of cytomegalovirus exposure and HLA in healthy donors. The study ran its PCR with 60 Vbeta and 13 Jbeta primers. Method: immunoSEQ multiplex PCR; TCRdb's copy keeps in-frame clones and lacks some. The repertoire holds some 160,000 clones, with 77% as singletons. The sequencing input was PBMCs. The receptors originated from a young woman in good health and CMV-seronegative.

The genes are TRBV5-6 and TRBJ1-5; 7 bases are a match to TRBD1. Germline assignment: CDR1 SGHDT and CDR2 YYEEEE. V trimming: 4 bases; J trimming: 3 bases; junction bases outside the gene matches: 7. This CDR3 spans 15 amino acids. The CDR3 is CASSLAGQINQPQHF. The CDR3 nucleotides read TGTGCCAGCAGCCTGGCGGGACAGATCAATCAGCCCCAGCATTTT.

This rearrangement joins TRBV9 to TRBJ2-2; D might be TRBD2 (5 bases). V gave up 9 bases and J gave up 7 bases, with 19 bases separating them. Germline V gives CDR1 SGDLS, CDR2 YYNGEE. CDR3 length: 14 amino acids. This CDR3 is CATRREPLGGELFF. DNA of the CDR3: TGTGCCACCCGAAGGGAGCCTTTGGGCGGGGAGCTGTTTTTT.

The J gene is TRBJ1-5, the V gene TRBV28, with TRBD1 identical over 10 bases. Looked up from germline, CDR1 is MDHEN and CDR2 is SYDVKM. This CDR3 region has 13 residues. Trimming took 6 bases from V and 5 from J; bases not matched to a gene: 1. CDR3: CASRGTGDQPQHF. CDR3 nucleotides: TGTGCCAGCAGAGGGACAGGGGATCAGCCCCAGCATTTT.

The rearrangement uses TRBV7-3 and TRBJ2-7; D is uncertain. Deletions cut 2 bases from V and 6 bases from J, with 11 bases between. The CDR3 spans 13 residues. Germline-derived CDR1 and CDR2 are SGHTA and FQGTGA. The chain's CDR3 is CASSLGSDSEQYF. CDR3 nucleotides: TGTGCCAGCAGCTTAGGTTCTGACTCCGAGCAGTACTTC.

The rearrangement uses TRBV5-1 and TRBJ2-3; D is possibly TRBD2 (6 bases). V lost 0 bases to trimming and J lost 0 bases, with 11 bases between them. This CDR3 has 16 residues. Germline V gene data show CDR1 as SGHRS and CDR2 as YFSETQ. The CDR3 region is CASSLGRGASTDTQYF. The CDR3 nucleotides are TGCGCCAGCAGCTTGGGTCGCGGGGCGAGCACAGATACGCAGTATTTT.

The rearrangement joins TRBV7-3 to TRBJ2-3, with D possibly being TRBD1 (6 bases). Trimming removed 7 bases from V and 0 bases from J, with 14 bases in between. CDR1 is SGHTA, CDR2 FQGTGA, per germline. The CDR3 spans 15 residues. The CDR3 sequence is CASTQGTTSTDTQYF. CDR3 sequence (DNA): TGTGCCAGCACCCAGGGGACAACTAGCACAGATACGCAGTATTTT.

In nucleotides, the CDR3 is TGCGCCAGCAGCTTAGATAGCGGGGTGACGGATACGCAGTATTTT. It specifies CASSLDSGVTDTQYF. This chain joins TRBV5-1 and TRBJ2-3; 8 bases match TRBD2. This CDR3 has 15 residues. V was pared by 2 bases and J by 6 bases, with 8 bases of the junction left unmatched. The germline V gene encodes CDR1 SGHRS and CDR2 YFSETQ.

The chain combines TRBV30 with TRBJ2-1; D uncertain. Germline V gene sequence: CDR1 GTSNPN, CDR2 SVGIG (reference sequence). V lost 3 bases and J lost 9, with 15 bases in between. This CDR3 is built from 13 residues. The chain's CDR3 is CAWRADIVTEQFF. The CDR3 DNA reads as TGTGCCTGGAGGGCAGACATAGTGACTGAGCAGTTCTTC.

V and J are TRBV5-4 and TRBJ1-1, with 8 bases fitting TRBD1. The CDR3 runs to 12 residues. The germline V gene encodes CDR1 SGHNT and CDR2 YYREEE (reference sequence). V was pared by 3 bases and J by 7 bases, with 2 bases of the junction left unmatched. CDR3 sequence reads: CASSWGQDEAFF. As DNA, the CDR3 is TGTGCCAGCAGCTGGGGACAGGATGAAGCTTTCTTT. The full variable domain, rest sourced from reference TRBV5-4 and TRBJ1-1, is ETGVTQSPTHLIKTRGQQVTLRCSSQSGHNTVSWYQQALGQGPQFIFQYYREEENGRGNFPPRFSGLQFPNYSSELNVNALELDDSALYLCASSWGQDEAFFGQGTRLTVV.

The chain employs TRBV4-1 and TRBJ2-2; 8 bases agree with TRBD2. The CDR3 has 18 amino acids. The ends lost 0 bases at V and 5 bases at J; junction bases unmatched: 11. Germline CDR1 MGHRA, CDR2 YSYEKL. The CDR3 DNA is TGCGCCAGCAGCCAAGACTCCCTAAGCGGGGGAAGGACCGGGGAGCTGTTTTTT. This encodes CASSQDSLSGGRTGELFF.

This chain joins TRBV10-3 and TRBJ2-7; 10 bases are a match to TRBD2. J was trimmed by 4 bases and V by 0 bases; bases with no gene match: 12. The germline gives CDR1 ENHRY, CDR2 SYGVKD. The CDR3 extends over 18 amino acids. Here the CDR3 DNA reads TGTGCCATCAGTGAGTCCCTACGCTCTAGCGGGAGCCTATACGAGCAGTACTTC. Amino acids: CAISESLRSSGSLYEQYF.

The J gene is TRBJ2-7, the V gene TRBV18; 7 bases agree with TRBD1. Germline CDR1 reads KGHSH; CDR2 reads LQKENI. CDR3 length equals 15 residues. V shed 4 bases and J 1 base; nucleotides not matched to a gene: 7. The CDR3 loop is CASSLVGTASYEQYF. The CDR3 region has the DNA TGTGCCAGCTCACTTGTAGGGACAGCTTCCTACGAGCAGTACTTC.

V gene TRBV4-2 combines with J gene TRBJ2-2; 12 bases align to TRBD2. The germline CDR1 and CDR2 sequences are LGHNA and YNFKEQ. With 4 bases clipped from V and 2 bases from J, the junction kept 11 bases outside the gene matches. This CDR3 is 19 amino acids long. CDR3 DNA: TGTGCCAGCAGCCCCAGGGGCCTAGCGGGGGGGCATAACACCGGGGAGCTGTTTTTT. Protein product: CASSPRGLAGGHNTGELFF.

The chain has TRBV9 and TRBJ2-7; no reliable D call. CDR1 is SGDLS, CDR2 YYNGEE, per germline. The CDR3 sequence is 15 residues long. The V and J ends lost 0 bases and 0 bases respectively, with 10 bases between them. The CDR3 protein is CASSVGSSYSYEQYF. CDR3 nucleotides: TGTGCCAGCAGCGTAGGTAGCAGTTACTCCTACGAGCAGTACTTC.